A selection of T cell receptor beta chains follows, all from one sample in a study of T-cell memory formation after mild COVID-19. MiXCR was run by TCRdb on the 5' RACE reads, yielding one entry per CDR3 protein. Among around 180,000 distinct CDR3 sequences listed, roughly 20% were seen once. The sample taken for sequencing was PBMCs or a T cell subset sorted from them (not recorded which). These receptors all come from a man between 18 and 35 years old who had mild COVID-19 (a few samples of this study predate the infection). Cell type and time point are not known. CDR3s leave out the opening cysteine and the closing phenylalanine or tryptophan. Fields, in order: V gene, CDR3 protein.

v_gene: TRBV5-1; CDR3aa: ASAEQGDQETQY
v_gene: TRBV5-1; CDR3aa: ASSLTGQSTDTQY
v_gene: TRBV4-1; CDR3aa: ASSQENRGFEKLF
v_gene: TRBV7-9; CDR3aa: ASSIGTGDGYT
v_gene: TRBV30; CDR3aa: AWDGSYEQY
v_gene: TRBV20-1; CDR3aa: SARQGVTDTQY
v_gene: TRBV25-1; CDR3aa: ASRRAGPNTEAF
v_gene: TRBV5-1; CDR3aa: ASSRGSSNEKLF
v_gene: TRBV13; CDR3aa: ASSLRGRQY
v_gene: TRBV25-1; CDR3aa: ASSESLGREKLF
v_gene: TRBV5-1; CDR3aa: ASNPLSVSGRTSGDTQY
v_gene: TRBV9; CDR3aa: ASSGGTSGPYEQY
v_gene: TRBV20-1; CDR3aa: SARGEINQPQH
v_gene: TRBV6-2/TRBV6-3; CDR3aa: ASQGGGSYNEQF
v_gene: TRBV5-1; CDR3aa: ASSLGGRGLEDEQY
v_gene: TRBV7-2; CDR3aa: ASRRDRVYNEQF
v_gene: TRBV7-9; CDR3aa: ASSLGNYNEQF
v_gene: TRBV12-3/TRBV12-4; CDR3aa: ASRLAGGPETQY
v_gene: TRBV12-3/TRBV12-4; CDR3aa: ASSLEALQDSPLH
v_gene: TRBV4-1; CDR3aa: ASSQVQVGYGYT
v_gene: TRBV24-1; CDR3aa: ATSGVPGELF
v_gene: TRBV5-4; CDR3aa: ASSFNGGYTEAF
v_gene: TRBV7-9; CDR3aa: ASSLQRFGGDTIY
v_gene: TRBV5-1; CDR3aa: ASSLVRGEAF
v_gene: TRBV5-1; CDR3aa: ASSYAFGVTPYEQY
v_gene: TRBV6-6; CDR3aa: ASSYAGFQGVRTIY
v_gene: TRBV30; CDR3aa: AWSVRDTQY
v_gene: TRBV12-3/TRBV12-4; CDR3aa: ASSLRDRAEKLF
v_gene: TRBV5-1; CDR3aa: ASSVTGMNQPQH
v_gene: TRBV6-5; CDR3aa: ASSRSRQASYEQY
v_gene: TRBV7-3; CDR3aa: ASSLKGADTQY
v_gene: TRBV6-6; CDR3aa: ASSSGSEAF
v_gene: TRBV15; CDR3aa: ATSRAGPGRTEAF
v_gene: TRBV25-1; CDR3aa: ASSAGGSSGYT
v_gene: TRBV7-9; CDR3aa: ASSWGQGIGELF
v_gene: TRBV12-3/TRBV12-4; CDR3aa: ASSLLGGGGNHPQH
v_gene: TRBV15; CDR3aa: ATSRDGGSTDTQY
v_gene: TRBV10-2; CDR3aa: ASSVGQGDTEAF
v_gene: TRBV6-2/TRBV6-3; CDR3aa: ASNEWVGSLPQH
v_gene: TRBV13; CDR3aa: ASRFSGGAYEQY
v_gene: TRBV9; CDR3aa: ASSVGSSSQPQH
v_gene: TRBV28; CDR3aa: ASSSPGAINEKLF
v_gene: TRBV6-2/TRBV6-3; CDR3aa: ASSYPDDTQY
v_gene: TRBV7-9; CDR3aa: ASSLSLSSYNEQF
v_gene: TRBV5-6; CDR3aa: ASRFGTGGYT
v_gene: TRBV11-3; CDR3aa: ASSVGNEQF
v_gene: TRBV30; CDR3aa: AWSSLEKLF
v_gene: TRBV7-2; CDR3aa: ASSVGLAVDEQF
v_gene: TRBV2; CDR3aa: ASRKERSSYNEQF
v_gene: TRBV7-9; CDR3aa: ASSRQGLETQY
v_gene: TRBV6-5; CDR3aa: ASSYSSGVGDTQY
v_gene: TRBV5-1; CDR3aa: ASWSGGASRHTQY
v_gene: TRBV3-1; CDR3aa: ASNRGPSTDTQY
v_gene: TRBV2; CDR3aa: ASSSNRGYTGELF
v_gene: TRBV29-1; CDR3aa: SSRRYSPFGTQY
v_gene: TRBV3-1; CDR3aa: ASSQLLAGGDTQY
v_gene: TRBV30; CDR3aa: AWRTGGGNIQY